This T cell receptor (beta chain) was found in a study of T-cell memory formation after mild COVID-19. Worth noting for this clonotype: Its cognate antigen is unknown.

Using constant-segment primers, 5'RACE produced TCR alpha and TCR beta cDNA libraries carrying sample barcodes and UMIs. MiXCR was run by TCRdb on the 5' RACE reads, yielding one entry per CDR3 protein. The repertoire holds 190,000 or so distinct CDR3 sequences, with about 22% as singletons. The CDR3 length is 13 residues. Germline V CDR1 and CDR2: SQVTM, ANQGSEA. After removal of 6 bases from V and 4 bases from J, the junction contained 7 bases not matched to a gene. Study-wide results and caveats: Shrinking CD4+ clones resided mostly in CM and EM, and CD8+ ones in EMRA. There was a balanced CD4/CD8 profile in clones contracting day 15 to 85, and later expanders leaned CD4+.

This receptor was taken from an adult woman who had mild COVID-19 (a few samples of this study predate the infection). Cell type and time point are not known. Sequences were obtained from PBMCs or a T cell subset sorted from them (not recorded which). This chain connects TRBV29-1 to TRBJ2-7, with 9 bases aligning to TRBD1. The CDR3 nucleotides are TGCAGCGTAATAGGGACAGGGACTTACGAGCAGTACTTC. Translated, it gives CSVIGTGTYEQYF.